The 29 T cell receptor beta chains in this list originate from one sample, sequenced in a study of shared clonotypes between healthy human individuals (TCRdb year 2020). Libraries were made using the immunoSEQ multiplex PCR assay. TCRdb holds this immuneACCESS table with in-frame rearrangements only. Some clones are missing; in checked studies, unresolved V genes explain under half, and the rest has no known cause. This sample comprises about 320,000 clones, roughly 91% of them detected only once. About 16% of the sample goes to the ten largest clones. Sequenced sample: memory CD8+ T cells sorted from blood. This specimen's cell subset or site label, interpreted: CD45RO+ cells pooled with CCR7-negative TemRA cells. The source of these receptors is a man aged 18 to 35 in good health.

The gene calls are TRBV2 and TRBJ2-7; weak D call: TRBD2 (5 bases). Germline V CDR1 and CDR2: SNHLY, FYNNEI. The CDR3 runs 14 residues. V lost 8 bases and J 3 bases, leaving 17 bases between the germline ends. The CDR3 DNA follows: TGTGCCAGCGGTCGGGGTCTAGCTAGCTACGAGCAGTACTTC. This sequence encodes CASGRGLASYEQYF.

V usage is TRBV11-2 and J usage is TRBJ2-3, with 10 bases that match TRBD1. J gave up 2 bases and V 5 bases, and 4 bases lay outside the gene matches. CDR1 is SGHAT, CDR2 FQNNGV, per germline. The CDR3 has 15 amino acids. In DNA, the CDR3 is TGTGCCAGCAGCCCCGGGACAGGGGCCACAGATACGCAGTATTTT. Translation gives CASSPGTGATDTQYF.

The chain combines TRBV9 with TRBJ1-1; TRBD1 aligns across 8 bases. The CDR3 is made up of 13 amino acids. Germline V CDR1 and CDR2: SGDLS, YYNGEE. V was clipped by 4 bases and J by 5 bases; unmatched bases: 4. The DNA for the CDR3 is TGTGCCAGCAGCTCCACAGGGGGAACTGAAGCTTTCTTT. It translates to CASSSTGGTEAFF.

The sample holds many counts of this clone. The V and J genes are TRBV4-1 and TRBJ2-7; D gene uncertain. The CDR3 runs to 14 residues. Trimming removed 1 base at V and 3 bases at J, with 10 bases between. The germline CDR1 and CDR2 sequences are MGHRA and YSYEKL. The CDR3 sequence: CASSQATYDYEQYF. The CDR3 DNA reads TGCGCCAGCAGCCAAGCTACGTATGACTACGAGCAGTACTTC.

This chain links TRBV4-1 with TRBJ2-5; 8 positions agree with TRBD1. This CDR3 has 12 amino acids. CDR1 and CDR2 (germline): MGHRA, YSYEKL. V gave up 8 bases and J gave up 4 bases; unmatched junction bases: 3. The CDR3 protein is CASVGQGETQYF. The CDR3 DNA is TGCGCCAGCGTTGGACAGGGAGAGACCCAGTACTTC.

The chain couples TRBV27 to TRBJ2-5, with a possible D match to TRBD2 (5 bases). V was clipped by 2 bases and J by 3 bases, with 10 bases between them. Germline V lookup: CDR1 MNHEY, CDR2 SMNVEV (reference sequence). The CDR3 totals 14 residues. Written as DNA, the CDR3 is TGTGCCAGCAGTTTAAAAGGGAGAGAAGAGACCCAGTACTTC. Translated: CASSLKGREETQYF.

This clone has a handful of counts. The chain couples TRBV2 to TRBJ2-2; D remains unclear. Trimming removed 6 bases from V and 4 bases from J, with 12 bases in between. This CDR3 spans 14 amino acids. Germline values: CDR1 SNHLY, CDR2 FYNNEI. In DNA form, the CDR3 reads TGTGCCAGCAGGGGCGTCGGTTCCACCGGGGAGCTGTTTTTT. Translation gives CASRGVGSTGELFF.

The CDR3 protein is CASSQILDRTNYGYTF. The DNA of the CDR3 is TGTGCCAGCAGCCAGATCCTCGACAGGACCAACTATGGCTACACCTTC. The chain uses TRBV28 and TRBJ1-2; tentatively, D is TRBD1 (6 bases). Looked up from germline, CDR1 is MDHEN and CDR2 is SYDVKM. The CDR3 extends over 16 amino acids. V was clipped by 6 bases and J by 2 bases, with 19 bases between them.

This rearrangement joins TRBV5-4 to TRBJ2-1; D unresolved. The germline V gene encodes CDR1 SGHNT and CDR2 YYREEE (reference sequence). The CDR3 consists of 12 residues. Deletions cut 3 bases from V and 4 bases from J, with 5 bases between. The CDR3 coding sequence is TGTGCCAGCAGCTACGGATACAATGAGCAGTTCTTC. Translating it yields CASSYGYNEQFF.

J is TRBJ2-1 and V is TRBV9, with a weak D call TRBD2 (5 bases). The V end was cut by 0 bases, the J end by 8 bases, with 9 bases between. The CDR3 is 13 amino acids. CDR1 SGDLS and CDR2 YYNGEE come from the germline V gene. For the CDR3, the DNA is TGTGCCAGCAGCGTAGCTCCTAGCTATGAGCAGTTCTTC. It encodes CASSVAPSYEQFF.

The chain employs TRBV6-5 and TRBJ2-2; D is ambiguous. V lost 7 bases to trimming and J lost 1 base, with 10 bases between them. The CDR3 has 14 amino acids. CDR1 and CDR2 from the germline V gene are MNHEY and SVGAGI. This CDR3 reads CASTPLGNTGELFF. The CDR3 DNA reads TGTGCCAGCACCCCCCTGGGGAACACCGGGGAGCTGTTTTTT.

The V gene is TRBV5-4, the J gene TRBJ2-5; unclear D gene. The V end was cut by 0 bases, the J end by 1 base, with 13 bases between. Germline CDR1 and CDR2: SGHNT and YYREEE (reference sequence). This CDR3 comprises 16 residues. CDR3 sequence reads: CASSLDPIVVQETQYF. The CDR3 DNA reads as TGTGCCAGCAGCTTGGACCCGATAGTCGTCCAAGAGACCCAGTACTTC.

CDR3 amino acids: CASRWGSFGSGVKGEQYF. CDR3 nucleotides: TGCGCCAGCAGATGGGGGAGTTTCGGGTCAGGGGTTAAGGGCGAGCAGTACTTC. This chain links TRBV4-1 with TRBJ2-7, with D possibly TRBD1 on 6 matching bases. CDR1 is MGHRA and CDR2 is YSYEKL in the germline V gene. The CDR3 has 18 residues. Trimming left V 6 bases short and J 6 bases short, with 30 bases between.

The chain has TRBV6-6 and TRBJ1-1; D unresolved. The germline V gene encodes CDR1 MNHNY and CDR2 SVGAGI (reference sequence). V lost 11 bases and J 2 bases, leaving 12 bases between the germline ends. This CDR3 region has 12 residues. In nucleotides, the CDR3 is TGTGCCCTATGGCCCGTTAACACTGAAGCTTTCTTT. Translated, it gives CALWPVNTEAFF.

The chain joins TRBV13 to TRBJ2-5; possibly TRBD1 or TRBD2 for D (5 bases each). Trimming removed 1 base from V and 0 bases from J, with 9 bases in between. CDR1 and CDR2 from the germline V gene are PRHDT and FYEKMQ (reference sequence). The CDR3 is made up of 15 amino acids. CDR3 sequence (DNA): TGTGCCAGCAGCTTAGAAGAGGGGTACCAAGAGACCCAGTACTTC. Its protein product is CASSLEEGYQETQYF.

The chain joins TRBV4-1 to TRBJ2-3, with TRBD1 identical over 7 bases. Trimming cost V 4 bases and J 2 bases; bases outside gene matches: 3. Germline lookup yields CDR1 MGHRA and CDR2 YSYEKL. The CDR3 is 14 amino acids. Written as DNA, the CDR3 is TGCGCCAGCAGCCCCGGGACAGACACAGATACGCAGTATTTT. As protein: CASSPGTDTDTQYF.

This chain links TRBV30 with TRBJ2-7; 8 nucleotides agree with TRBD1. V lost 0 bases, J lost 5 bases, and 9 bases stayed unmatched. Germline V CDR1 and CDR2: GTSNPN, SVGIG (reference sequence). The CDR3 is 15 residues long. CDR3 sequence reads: CAWSVWAGGGHEQYF. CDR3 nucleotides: TGTGCCTGGAGTGTTTGGGCAGGGGGCGGCCACGAGCAGTACTTC.

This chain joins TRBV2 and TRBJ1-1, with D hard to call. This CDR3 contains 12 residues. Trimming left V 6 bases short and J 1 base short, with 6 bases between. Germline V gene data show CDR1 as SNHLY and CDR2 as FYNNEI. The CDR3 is CASSSGNTEAFF. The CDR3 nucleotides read TGTGCCAGCAGCTCGGGGAACACTGAAGCTTTCTTT.

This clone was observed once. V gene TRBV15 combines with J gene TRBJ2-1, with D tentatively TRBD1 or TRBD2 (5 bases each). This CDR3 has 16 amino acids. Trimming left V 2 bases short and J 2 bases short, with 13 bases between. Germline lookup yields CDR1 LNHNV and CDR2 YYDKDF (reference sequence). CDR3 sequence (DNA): TGTGCCACCAGCAGACAACGGACGGGGCCCTACAATGAGCAGTTCTTC. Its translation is CATSRQRTGPYNEQFF.

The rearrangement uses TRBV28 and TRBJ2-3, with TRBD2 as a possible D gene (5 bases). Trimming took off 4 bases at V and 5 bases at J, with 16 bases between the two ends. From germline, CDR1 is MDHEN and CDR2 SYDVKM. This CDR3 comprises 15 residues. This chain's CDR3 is CASSSPEAGEDTQYF. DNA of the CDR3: TGTGCCAGCAGTTCGCCGGAGGCAGGTGAAGATACGCAGTATTTT.

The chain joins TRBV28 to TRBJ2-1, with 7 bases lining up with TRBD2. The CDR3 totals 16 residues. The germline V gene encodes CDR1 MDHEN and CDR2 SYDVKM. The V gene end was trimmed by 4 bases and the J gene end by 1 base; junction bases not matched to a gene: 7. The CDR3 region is CASSSPPAGSYNEQFF. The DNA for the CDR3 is TGTGCCAGCAGTTCCCCCCCAGCGGGGTCCTACAATGAGCAGTTCTTC.

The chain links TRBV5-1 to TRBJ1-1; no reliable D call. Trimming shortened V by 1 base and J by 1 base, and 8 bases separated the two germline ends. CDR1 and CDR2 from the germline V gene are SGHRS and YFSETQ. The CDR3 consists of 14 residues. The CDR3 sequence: CASSLTTANTEAFF. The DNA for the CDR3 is TGCGCCAGCAGCTTGACAACGGCGAACACTGAAGCTTTCTTT.

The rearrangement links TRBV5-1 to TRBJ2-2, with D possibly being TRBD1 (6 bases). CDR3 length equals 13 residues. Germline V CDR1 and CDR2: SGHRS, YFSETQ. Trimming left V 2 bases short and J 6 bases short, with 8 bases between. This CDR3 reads CASSFKGAGELFF. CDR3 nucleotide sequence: TGCGCCAGCAGCTTCAAGGGGGCCGGGGAGCTGTTTTTT.

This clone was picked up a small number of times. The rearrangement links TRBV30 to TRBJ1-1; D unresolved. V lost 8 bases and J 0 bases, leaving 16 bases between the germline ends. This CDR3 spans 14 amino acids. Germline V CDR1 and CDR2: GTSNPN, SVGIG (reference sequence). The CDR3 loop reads CAGALIRLNTEAFF. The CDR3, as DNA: TGTGCCGGCGCCTTAATTCGATTGAACACTGAAGCTTTCTTT.

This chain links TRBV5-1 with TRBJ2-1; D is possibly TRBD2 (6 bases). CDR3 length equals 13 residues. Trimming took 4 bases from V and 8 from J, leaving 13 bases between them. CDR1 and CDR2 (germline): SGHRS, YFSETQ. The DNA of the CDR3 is TGCGCCAGCAGCCTCGATCTAGCGCATGAGCAGTTCTTC. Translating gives CASSLDLAHEQFF.

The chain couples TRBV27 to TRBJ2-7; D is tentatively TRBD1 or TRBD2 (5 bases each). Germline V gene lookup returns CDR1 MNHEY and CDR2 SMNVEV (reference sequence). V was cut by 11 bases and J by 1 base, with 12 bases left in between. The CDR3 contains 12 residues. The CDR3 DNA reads TGTGCCGCGAGGGGAGAATCCTACGAGCAGTACTTC. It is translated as CAARGESYEQYF.

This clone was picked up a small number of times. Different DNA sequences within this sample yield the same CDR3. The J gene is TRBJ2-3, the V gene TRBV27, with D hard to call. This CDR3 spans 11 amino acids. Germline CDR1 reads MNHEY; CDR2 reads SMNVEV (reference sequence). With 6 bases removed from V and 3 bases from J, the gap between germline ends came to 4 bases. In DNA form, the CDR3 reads TGTGCCAGCAGGAGTACAGATACGCAGTATTTT. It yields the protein CASRSTDTQYF.

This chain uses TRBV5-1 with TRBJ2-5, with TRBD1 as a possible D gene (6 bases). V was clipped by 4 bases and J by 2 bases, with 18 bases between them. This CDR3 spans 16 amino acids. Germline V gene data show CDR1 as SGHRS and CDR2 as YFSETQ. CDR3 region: CASSLLYPGVQETQYF. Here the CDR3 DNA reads TGCGCCAGCAGCCTATTATACCCAGGGGTGCAAGAGACCCAGTACTTC.

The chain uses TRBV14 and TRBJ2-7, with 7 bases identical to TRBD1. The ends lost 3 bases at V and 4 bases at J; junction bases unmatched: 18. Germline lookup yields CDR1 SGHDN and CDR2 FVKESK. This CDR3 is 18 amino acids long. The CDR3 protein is CASSQDPTGAEARYEQYF. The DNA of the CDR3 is TGTGCCAGCAGCCAGGATCCTACAGGGGCTGAAGCCCGTTACGAGCAGTACTTC.